A single sample gave rise to the 3 T cell receptor beta chains below, sequenced in a study of blood T cell repertoires in COVID-19. Here immunoSEQ multiplex PCR was the method, and the copy in TCRdb shows in-frame clones only, minus some. Among roughly 330,000 clones listed, about 89% were seen once. The specimen was PBMCs or T cells enriched from blood (not recorded which). The receptor set was obtained from a woman aged 25 to 39 who had recovered from COVID-19.

The chain recombines TRBV6-1 with TRBJ1-3; tentatively, D is TRBD1 (5 bases). The germline V gene encodes CDR1 MNHNS and CDR2 SASEGT. Trimming pared 3 bases from V and 2 bases from J, leaving 5 bases between. The CDR3 has 13 residues. CDR3 protein: CASSDRAGNTIYF. CDR3 nucleotides: TGTGCCAGCAGTGACAGGGCTGGAAACACCATATATTTT.

The genes are TRBV7-3 and TRBJ1-5; D is unresolved. V was shortened by 0 bases and J by 0 bases, with 33 bases between the two germline ends. The germline CDR1 and CDR2 sequences are SGHTA and FQGTGA. CDR3 size: 24 residues. The CDR3 nucleotides are TGTGCCAGCAGCTTAACCACAGCTTCCTGCCCCCCCGCCTGGGCCCTGTGTAGCAATCAGCCCCAGCATTTT. The encoded protein is CASSLTTASCPPAWALCSNQPQHF. The variable domain in full, completed from reference TRBV7-3 and TRBJ1-5, reads GAGVSQTPSNKVTEKGKYVELRCDPISGHTALYWYRQSLGQGPEFLIYFQGTGAADDSGLPNDRFFAVRPEGSVSTLKIQRTERGDSAVYLCASSLTTASCPPAWALCSNQPQHFGDGTRLSIL.

The chain joins TRBV3-1 (or the pseudogene TRBV3-2) to TRBJ1-4; TRBD1 matches 7 bases. Trimming cost V 0 bases and J 9 bases; bases outside gene matches: 10. CDR3 length: 16 residues. CDR1 LGHDT and CDR2 YNNKEL come from the germline V gene (reference sequence). DNA for the CDR3: TGTGCCAGCAGCCAAGATCGACTAGGGGGCCAGAAAAAACTGTTTTTT. Its translation is CASSQDRLGGQKKLFF.